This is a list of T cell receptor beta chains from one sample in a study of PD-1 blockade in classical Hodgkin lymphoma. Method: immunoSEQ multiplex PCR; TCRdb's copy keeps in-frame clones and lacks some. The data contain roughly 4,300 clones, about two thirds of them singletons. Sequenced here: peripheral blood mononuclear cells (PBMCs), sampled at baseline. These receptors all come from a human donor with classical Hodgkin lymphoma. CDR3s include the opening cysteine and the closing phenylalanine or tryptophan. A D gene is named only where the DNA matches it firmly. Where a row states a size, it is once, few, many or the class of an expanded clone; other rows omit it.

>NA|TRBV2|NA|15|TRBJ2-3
CASSDQQGNTDTQYF
TGTGCCAGCAGTGACCAACAGGGCAACACAGATACGCAGTATTTT
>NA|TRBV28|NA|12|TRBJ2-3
CASSSITDTQYF
TGTGCCAGCAGTTCCATTACAGATACGCAGTATTTT
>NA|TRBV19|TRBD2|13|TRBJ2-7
CASSVGTMHEQYF
TGTGCCAGTAGCGTCGGGACTATGCACGAGCAGTACTTC
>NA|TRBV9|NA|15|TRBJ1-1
CASSVGTELNTEAFF
TGTGCCAGCAGCGTAGGGACGGAGCTGAACACTGAAGCTTTCTTT
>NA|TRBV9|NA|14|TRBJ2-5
CASSVLGGKETQYF
TGTGCCAGCAGCGTACTTGGAGGGAAAGAGACCCAGTACTTC
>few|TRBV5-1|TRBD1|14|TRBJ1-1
CASSLNRGYTEAFF
TGCGCCAGCAGCTTGAACAGGGGATACACTGAAGCTTTCTTT
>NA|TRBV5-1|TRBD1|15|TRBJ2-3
CASSSADRVTDTQYF
TGCGCCAGCAGCTCTGCCGACAGGGTCACAGATACGCAGTATTTT
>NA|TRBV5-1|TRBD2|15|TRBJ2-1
CASSLVTSGINEQFF
TGCGCCAGCAGCTTGGTGACTAGCGGGATAAATGAGCAGTTCTTC
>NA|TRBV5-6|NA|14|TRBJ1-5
CASSFHGFNQPQHF
TGTGCCAGCAGCTTTCACGGTTTCAATCAGCCCCAGCATTTT
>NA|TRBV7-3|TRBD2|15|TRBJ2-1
CASSLTLAGYNEQFF
TGTGCCAGCAGCTTAACTTTAGCGGGGTACAATGAGCAGTTCTTC
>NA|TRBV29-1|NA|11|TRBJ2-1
CSLRGYNEQFF
TGCAGCCTCCGGGGCTACAATGAGCAGTTCTTC
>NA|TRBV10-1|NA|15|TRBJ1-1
CASNRDRYSNTEAFF
TGCGCCAGCAACCGGGACCGATACTCGAACACTGAAGCTTTCTTT
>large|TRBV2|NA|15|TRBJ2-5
CASRKTGSVGETQYF
TGTGCCAGCAGGAAGACAGGATCCGTCGGGGAGACCCAGTACTTC
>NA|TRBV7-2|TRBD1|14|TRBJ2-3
CASSRTGGGDTQYF
TGTGCCAGCAGCCGCACAGGGGGCGGAGATACGCAGTATTTT
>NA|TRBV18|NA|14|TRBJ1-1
CASSLSGGNTEAFF
TGTGCCAGCTCACTCTCGGGTGGGAACACTGAAGCTTTCTTT
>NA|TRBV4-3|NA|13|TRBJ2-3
CASSRPPGHTQYF
TGCGCCAGCAGCCGCCCCCCGGGACACACGCAGTATTTT
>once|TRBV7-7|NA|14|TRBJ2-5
CASSLQLLAETQYF
TGTGCTAGCAGCCTCCAACTCCTGGCAGAGACCCAGTACTTC
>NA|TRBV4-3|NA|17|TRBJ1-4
CASSQAPKKLKDEKLFF
TGCGCCAGCAGCCAAGCCCCCAAAAAACTTAAGGATGAAAAACTGTTTTTT
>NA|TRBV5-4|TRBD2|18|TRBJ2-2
CASSLGSRGRVSTGELFF
TGTGCCAGCAGCTTAGGTTCACGCGGGAGGGTATCCACCGGGGAGCTGTTTTTT
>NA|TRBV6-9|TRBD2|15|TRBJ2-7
CASSPETSGTYEQYF
TGTGCCAGCAGTCCTGAGACTAGCGGAACCTACGAGCAGTACTTC
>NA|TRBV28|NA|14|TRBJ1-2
CASSLHRGDYGYTF
TGTGCCAGCAGTTTACACAGAGGTGACTATGGCTACACCTTC
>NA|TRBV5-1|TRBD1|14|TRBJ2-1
CASSPGQFYNEQFF
TGCGCCAGCAGCCCGGGACAGTTTTACAATGAGCAGTTCTTC
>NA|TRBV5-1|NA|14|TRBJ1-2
CASSLAEGGYGYTF
TGCGCCAGCAGCTTGGCCGAGGGTGGCTATGGCTACACCTTC
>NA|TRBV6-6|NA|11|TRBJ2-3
CASSSTDTQYF
TGTGCCAGCAGTTCCACAGATACGCAGTATTTT
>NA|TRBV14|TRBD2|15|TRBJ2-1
CASSQGGSLANEQFF
TGTGCCAGCAGCCAAGGCGGGAGTTTGGCCAATGAGCAGTTCTTC
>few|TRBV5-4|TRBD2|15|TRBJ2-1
CASSRGREGYNEQFF
TGTGCCAGCAGCCGGGGGCGGGAGGGGTACAATGAGCAGTTCTTC
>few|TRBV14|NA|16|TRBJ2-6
CASSHGSSSGANVLTF
TGTGCCAGCAGCCACGGCAGTAGCTCTGGGGCCAACGTCCTGACTTTC
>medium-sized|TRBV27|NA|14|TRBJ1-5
CASSLGLSDQPQHF
TGTGCCAGCAGTTTGGGGCTCTCGGATCAGCCCCAGCATTTT
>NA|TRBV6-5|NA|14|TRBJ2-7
CASSLQGGGHEQYF
TGTGCCAGCAGTTTACAGGGGGGGGGCCACGAGCAGTACTTC
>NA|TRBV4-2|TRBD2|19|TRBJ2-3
CASTSNPGLAGTSTDTQYF
TGTGCCAGCACATCAAATCCCGGACTAGCGGGGACTAGCACAGATACGCAGTATTTT
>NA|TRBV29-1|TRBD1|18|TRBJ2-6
CSVVFAGGEFSGANVLTF
TGCAGCGTTGTGTTTGCAGGGGGCGAATTTTCTGGGGCCAACGTCCTGACTTTC
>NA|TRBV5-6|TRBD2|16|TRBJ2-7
CASSPGLAGSSYEQYF
TGTGCCAGCAGCCCGGGACTAGCGGGCAGCTCCTACGAGCAGTACTTC
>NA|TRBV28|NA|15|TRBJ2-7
CASSPRTVLSYEQYF
TGTGCCAGCAGTCCCCGGACTGTTCTCTCCTACGAGCAGTACTTC
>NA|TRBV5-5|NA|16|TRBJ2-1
CASSPDQVTRYNEQFF
TGTGCCAGCAGCCCCGACCAAGTGACAAGATACAATGAGCAGTTCTTC
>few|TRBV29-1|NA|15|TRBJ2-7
CSAEGVPGLGYEQYF
TGCAGCGCTGAGGGGGTTCCAGGACTAGGCTACGAGCAGTACTTC
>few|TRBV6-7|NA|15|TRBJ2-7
CASSYSTTAGYEQYF
TGTGCCAGCAGTTACTCGACGACAGCCGGTTACGAGCAGTACTTC
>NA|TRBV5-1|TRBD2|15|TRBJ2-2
CASSLELAGTGELFF
TGCGCCAGCAGCTTGGAACTAGCGGGAACCGGGGAGCTGTTTTTT
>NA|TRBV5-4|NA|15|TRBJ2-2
CASSRGPMNTGELFF
TGTGCCAGCAGCCGGGGACCCATGAACACCGGGGAGCTGTTTTTT
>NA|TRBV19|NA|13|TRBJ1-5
CASSIRGGQPQHF
TGTGCCAGTAGTATTCGGGGCGGTCAGCCCCAGCATTTT
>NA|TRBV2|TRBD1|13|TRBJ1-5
CASSDREGQPQHF
TGTGCCAGCAGCGACAGGGAGGGACAGCCCCAGCATTTT
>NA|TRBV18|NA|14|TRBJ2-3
CASSPGEKTDTQYF
TGTGCCAGCTCACCAGGGGAGAAGACAGATACGCAGTATTTT
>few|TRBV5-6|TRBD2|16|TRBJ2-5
CASSSLLAGVWETQYF
TGTGCCAGCAGCTCCCTACTAGCGGGAGTATGGGAGACCCAGTACTTC
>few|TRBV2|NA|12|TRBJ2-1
CASTRDVYEQFF
TGTGCCAGCACCCGAGATGTATATGAGCAGTTCTTC
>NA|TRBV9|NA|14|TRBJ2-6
CASSEGSGANVLTF
TGTGCCAGCAGCGAGGGGTCTGGGGCCAACGTCCTGACTTTC
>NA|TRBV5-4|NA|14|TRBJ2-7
CASSWTHWNHEQYF
TGTGCCAGCAGCTGGACACATTGGAATCACGAGCAGTACTTC
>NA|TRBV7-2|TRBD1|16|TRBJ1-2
CASSRPGTGADYGYTF
TGTGCCAGCAGCCGACCCGGGACAGGGGCCGACTATGGCTACACCTTC
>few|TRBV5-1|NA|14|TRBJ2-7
CASSLDRPSYEQYF
TGCGCCAGCAGCTTGGACAGGCCGTCCTACGAGCAGTACTTC
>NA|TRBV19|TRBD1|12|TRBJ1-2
CASSLTGSGYTF
TGTGCCAGTAGCCTGACAGGGAGCGGCTACACCTTC
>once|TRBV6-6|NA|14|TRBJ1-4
CASRLQATNEKLFF
TGTGCCAGCAGATTACAGGCCACTAATGAAAAACTGTTTTTT
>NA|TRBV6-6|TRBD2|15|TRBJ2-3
CASRSFLAGMDTQYF
TGTGCCAGCAGGTCCTTTCTAGCGGGAATGGATACGCAGTATTTT